This T cell receptor beta chain was retrieved from a study of T-cell memory formation after mild COVID-19. Points from the study as a whole: Nothing confirmed that second-wave clones peaking on day 37 were specific for SARS-CoV-2. Pre-infection memory held some responding clones, suggesting pre-existing cross-reactive T cells responded.

This clonotype was seen a handful of times. Its specificity is not known. MiXCR was run by TCRdb on the 5' RACE reads, yielding one entry per CDR3 protein. The table has under 450,000 distinct CDR3 sequences, around 22% seen once. Germline CDR1 and CDR2: MRHNA and SNTAGT. Trimming stripped 1 base from V and 4 bases from J, with 10 bases between. This CDR3 comprises 14 residues. This clonotype originated in an adult woman who had mild COVID-19 (a few samples of this study predate the infection). Cell type and time point are not known. The V gene is TRBV6-4, the J gene TRBJ1-1; D remains unclear. The sequenced sample was PBMCs or a T cell subset sorted from them (not recorded which). CDR3 sequence (DNA): TGTGCCAGCAGTGACTTTCTGGGGTCCACTGAAGCTTTCTTT. Translated, it gives CASSDFLGSTEAFF.